A selection of T cell receptor beta chains follows, all from one sample in a study of cytomegalovirus exposure and HLA in healthy donors. Assay used: immunoSEQ multiplex PCR; TCRdb lists only in-frame clones, some missing. Of about 150,000 clones in the sample, more than 60% were seen once. The material sequenced was PBMCs. The receptors here all came from a man aged 25 to 40 in good health and CMV-seropositive. Both conserved end residues are part of each CDR3. A D gene is named only where the DNA matches it firmly. Expanded clones get a size class; other rows say once, few or many, or leave the size out.

V gene: TRBV12-5; D gene: TRBD1; J gene: TRBJ2-1; clone size: .; CDR3 protein: CASGTDREPADEQFF; CDR3 DNA: TGTGCTAGTGGTACGGACAGGGAACCGGCGGATGAGCAGTTCTTC
V gene: TRBV30; D gene: TRBD1; J gene: TRBJ1-6; clone size: .; CDR3 protein: CAWSKLRDSYNSPLHF; CDR3 DNA: TGTGCCTGGAGTAAACTCCGGGACAGCTATAATTCACCCCTCCACTTT
V gene: TRBV4-1; D gene: .; J gene: TRBJ2-3; clone size: .; CDR3 protein: CASSQGGSTDTQYF; CDR3 DNA: TGCGCCAGCAGCCAAGGGGGCAGCACAGATACGCAGTATTTT
V gene: TRBV10-3; D gene: TRBD1; J gene: TRBJ2-7; clone size: .; CDR3 protein: CAITDRGIDEQYF; CDR3 DNA: TGTGCCATCACCGACAGGGGCATAGACGAGCAGTACTTC
V gene: TRBV11-3; D gene: .; J gene: TRBJ2-3; clone size: .; CDR3 protein: CASSPLRTDTQYF; CDR3 DNA: TGTGCCAGCAGCCCATTGAGAACAGATACGCAGTATTTT
V gene: TRBV6-5; D gene: TRBD2; J gene: TRBJ2-1; clone size: few; CDR3 protein: CASSYASGGYNEQFF; CDR3 DNA: TGTGCCAGCAGTTACGCTAGCGGGGGTTACAATGAGCAGTTCTTC
V gene: TRBV6-1; D gene: .; J gene: TRBJ2-7; clone size: .; CDR3 protein: CASKGSRGGHEQYF; CDR3 DNA: TGTGCCAGCAAGGGTTCCAGGGGAGGGCACGAGCAGTACTTC
V gene: TRBV10-2; D gene: .; J gene: TRBJ2-3; clone size: .; CDR3 protein: CASNSRAITDTQYF; CDR3 DNA: TGCGCCAGCAACTCTAGAGCAATCACAGATACGCAGTATTTT
V gene: TRBV9; D gene: .; J gene: TRBJ2-2; clone size: .; CDR3 protein: CASSPPGAIDTGELFF; CDR3 DNA: TGTGCCAGCAGCCCTCCGGGAGCGATAGACACCGGGGAGCTGTTTTTT
V gene: TRBV2; D gene: .; J gene: TRBJ2-1; clone size: few; CDR3 protein: CASSVRLMTNEQFF; CDR3 DNA: TGTGCCAGCAGTGTACGACTCATGACTAATGAGCAGTTCTTC
V gene: TRBV7-3; D gene: TRBD2; J gene: TRBJ2-2; clone size: .; CDR3 protein: CASSSHYDAGVQNTGELFF; CDR3 DNA: TGTGCCAGCAGCTCCCACTATGATGCGGGAGTTCAGAACACCGGGGAGCTGTTTTTT
V gene: TRBV6-5; D gene: TRBD1; J gene: TRBJ1-3; clone size: .; CDR3 protein: CASSATGTGGNTIYF; CDR3 DNA: TGTGCCAGCAGTGCAACAGGGACAGGAGGAAACACCATATATTTT
V gene: TRBV6-1; D gene: .; J gene: TRBJ2-1; clone size: .; CDR3 protein: CASSVGGYYEQFF; CDR3 DNA: TGTGCCAGCAGTGTCGGGGGATACTATGAGCAGTTCTTC
V gene: TRBV27; D gene: TRBD2; J gene: TRBJ2-7; clone size: .; CDR3 protein: CASSYVAGTYEQYF; CDR3 DNA: TGTGCCAGCAGTTATGTAGCGGGGACTTACGAGCAGTACTTC
V gene: TRBV11-2; D gene: TRBD2; J gene: TRBJ2-7; clone size: .; CDR3 protein: CASSQTSGRSREQYF; CDR3 DNA: TGTGCCAGCAGCCAGACTAGCGGGAGATCTCGCGAGCAGTACTTC
V gene: TRBV18; D gene: .; J gene: TRBJ2-7; clone size: .; CDR3 protein: CASSPAGRIREQYF; CDR3 DNA: TGTGCCAGCTCACCTGCCGGGAGAATCCGCGAGCAGTACTTC
V gene: TRBV6-6; D gene: .; J gene: TRBJ2-7; clone size: .; CDR3 protein: CASSYLARYEQYF; CDR3 DNA: TGTGCCAGCAGTTATCTAGCGAGGTACGAGCAGTACTTC
V gene: TRBV18; D gene: TRBD1; J gene: TRBJ2-7; clone size: .; CDR3 protein: CASSSRTGGSGSYEQYF; CDR3 DNA: TGTGCCAGCTCATCGCGGACAGGGGGAAGCGGCTCCTACGAGCAGTACTTC
V gene: TRBV15; D gene: TRBD2; J gene: TRBJ2-7; clone size: .; CDR3 protein: CATSRARTSGRSYEQYF; CDR3 DNA: TGTGCCACCAGCAGAGCCCGGACTAGCGGGAGGTCCTACGAGCAGTACTTC
V gene: TRBV27; D gene: TRBD2; J gene: TRBJ2-7; clone size: .; CDR3 protein: CASSFPTSGTYEQYF; CDR3 DNA: TGTGCCAGCAGTTTCCCTACTAGCGGGACATACGAGCAGTACTTC
V gene: TRBV28; D gene: .; J gene: TRBJ1-5; clone size: .; CDR3 protein: CASKGYGGQPQHF; CDR3 DNA: TGTGCCAGCAAGGGTTACGGGGGACAGCCCCAGCATTTT
V gene: TRBV2; D gene: .; J gene: TRBJ2-7; clone size: .; CDR3 protein: CASSTNRGGRYEQYF; CDR3 DNA: TGTGCCAGCAGTACCAACCGGGGAGGTCGATACGAGCAGTACTTC
V gene: TRBV18; D gene: TRBD1; J gene: TRBJ2-1; clone size: .; CDR3 protein: CASSLLEGQGYNEQFF; CDR3 DNA: TGTGCCAGCTCACTCCTAGAAGGACAGGGGTACAATGAGCAGTTCTTC
V gene: TRBV19; D gene: .; J gene: TRBJ2-7; clone size: .; CDR3 protein: CASSTTQGLPNEQYF; CDR3 DNA: TGTGCCAGTAGTACAACACAGGGTCTCCCTAACGAGCAGTACTTC
V gene: TRBV11-1; D gene: .; J gene: TRBJ2-1; clone size: .; CDR3 protein: CASTVGHEQFF; CDR3 DNA: TGTGCCAGCACAGTGGGCCATGAGCAGTTCTTC
V gene: TRBV4-1; D gene: TRBD1; J gene: TRBJ1-3; clone size: .; CDR3 protein: CASQRVDRAGNTIYF; CDR3 DNA: TGCGCCAGTCAACGCGTCGACAGGGCTGGAAACACCATATATTTT
V gene: TRBV7-2; D gene: TRBD2; J gene: TRBJ2-7; clone size: few; CDR3 protein: CASSPLGRVYEQYF; CDR3 DNA: TGTGCCAGCAGCCCCCTCGGGAGGGTATACGAGCAGTACTTC
V gene: TRBV5-6; D gene: .; J gene: TRBJ2-7; clone size: .; CDR3 protein: CASSLATRYEQYF; CDR3 DNA: TGTGCCAGCAGCTTGGCCACAAGATACGAGCAGTACTTC
V gene: TRBV19; D gene: .; J gene: TRBJ2-1; clone size: .; CDR3 protein: CASSMRGSYNEQFF; CDR3 DNA: TGTGCCAGTAGTATGCGGGGCTCCTACAATGAGCAGTTCTTC
V gene: TRBV19; D gene: TRBD1; J gene: TRBJ1-1; clone size: .; CDR3 protein: CASSIPDRVNTEAFF; CDR3 DNA: TGTGCCAGTAGTATCCCCGACAGGGTGAACACTGAAGCTTTCTTT
V gene: TRBV14; D gene: TRBD2; J gene: TRBJ2-7; clone size: .; CDR3 protein: CASSPSGSYEQYF; CDR3 DNA: TGTGCCAGCAGTCCTAGCGGGAGCTACGAGCAGTACTTC
V gene: TRBV6-6; D gene: TRBD1; J gene: TRBJ2-7; clone size: few; CDR3 protein: CASRPGQGVGEQYF; CDR3 DNA: TGTGCCAGCAGGCCGGGACAGGGGGTGGGCGAGCAGTACTTC
V gene: TRBV5-1; D gene: .; J gene: TRBJ2-1; clone size: .; CDR3 protein: CASSLAILNEQFF; CDR3 DNA: TGCGCCAGCAGCTTAGCGATCCTCAATGAGCAGTTCTTC
V gene: TRBV7-9; D gene: TRBD2; J gene: TRBJ2-1; clone size: .; CDR3 protein: CASSPPSGSSPHEQFF; CDR3 DNA: TGTGCCAGCAGCCCGCCTAGCGGGAGTTCTCCCCATGAGCAGTTCTTC
V gene: TRBV18; D gene: .; J gene: TRBJ2-1; clone size: .; CDR3 protein: CASSPWGDYNEQFF; CDR3 DNA: TGTGCCAGCTCACCATGGGGGGACTACAATGAGCAGTTCTTC
V gene: TRBV30; D gene: TRBD1; J gene: TRBJ1-6; clone size: once; CDR3 protein: CACNRDRGRDNSPLHF; CDR3 DNA: TGTGCCTGTAACCGGGACAGGGGGCGAGATAATTCACCCCTCCACTTT
V gene: TRBV21-1; D gene: .; J gene: TRBJ2-2; clone size: .; CDR3 protein: CASSKRGRTGELFF; CDR3 DNA: TGTGCCAGCAGCAAAAGGGGGCGGACCGGGGAGCTGTTTTTT
V gene: TRBV6-5; D gene: .; J gene: TRBJ2-1; clone size: few; CDR3 protein: CASSSTEKQFF; CDR3 DNA: TGTGCCAGCAGTTCGACAGAAAAGCAGTTCTTC
V gene: TRBV7-2; D gene: .; J gene: TRBJ2-7; clone size: few; CDR3 protein: CASSSQRTDDYEQYF; CDR3 DNA: TGTGCCAGCAGCTCACAGAGGACAGATGACTACGAGCAGTACTTC
V gene: TRBV5-4; D gene: .; J gene: TRBJ2-3; clone size: .; CDR3 protein: CASSLELASAGYPQYF; CDR3 DNA: TGTGCCAGCAGCTTGGAGCTAGCGAGCGCCGGGTATCCGCAGTATTTT
V gene: TRBV9; D gene: TRBD2; J gene: TRBJ2-7; clone size: .; CDR3 protein: CASSAGGAGVAYEQYF; CDR3 DNA: TGTGCCAGCAGCGCCGGGGGAGCGGGAGTGGCCTACGAGCAGTACTTC
V gene: TRBV10-3; D gene: .; J gene: TRBJ2-7; clone size: .; CDR3 protein: CAISGRGSYEQYF; CDR3 DNA: TGTGCCATCAGTGGCCGGGGGTCCTACGAGCAGTACTTC
V gene: TRBV28; D gene: TRBD1; J gene: TRBJ1-4; clone size: once; CDR3 protein: CASSLPRGQGAVNEKLFF; CDR3 DNA: TGTGCCAGCAGCCTCCCTCGGGGACAGGGGGCCGTAAATGAAAAACTGTTTTTT
V gene: TRBV6-1; D gene: .; J gene: TRBJ2-3; clone size: once; CDR3 protein: CATQSQTGTSTQYF; CDR3 DNA: TGTGCCACGCAGTCCCAAACAGGTACAAGTACGCAGTATTTT
V gene: TRBV11-1; D gene: .; J gene: TRBJ1-1; clone size: .; CDR3 protein: CASSLLRNTEAFF; CDR3 DNA: TGTGCCAGCAGCTTATTGAGGAACACTGAAGCTTTCTTT
V gene: TRBV28; D gene: TRBD2; J gene: TRBJ2-5; clone size: few; CDR3 protein: CASSLYGGGPYETQYF; CDR3 DNA: TGTGCCAGCAGTTTATACGGGGGAGGGCCGTATGAGACCCAGTACTTC
V gene: TRBV29-1; D gene: .; J gene: TRBJ2-1; clone size: .; CDR3 protein: CSVDPGRNEQFF; CDR3 DNA: TGCAGCGTAGACCCAGGCCGCAATGAGCAGTTCTTC
V gene: TRBV7-2; D gene: TRBD1; J gene: TRBJ1-1; clone size: .; CDR3 protein: CASRSDRGIAEAFF; CDR3 DNA: TGTGCCAGCAGGTCCGACAGGGGAATTGCTGAAGCTTTCTTT
V gene: TRBV30; D gene: .; J gene: TRBJ1-1; clone size: .; CDR3 protein: CAWSDKRQVWAEAFF; CDR3 DNA: TGTGCCTGGAGTGACAAACGCCAGGTTTGGGCTGAAGCTTTCTTT
V gene: TRBV2; D gene: TRBD1; J gene: TRBJ2-2; clone size: .; CDR3 protein: CASRPETGALVISGGGELFF; CDR3 DNA: TGTGCCAGCCGCCCCGAGACAGGGGCCCTAGTTATTTCTGGAGGCGGGGAGCTGTTTTTT
V gene: TRBV2; D gene: .; J gene: TRBJ1-1; clone size: .; CDR3 protein: CASGEDSCEAFF; CDR3 DNA: TGTGCCAGCGGGGAGGATAGCTGTGAAGCTTTCTTT
V gene: TRBV29-1; D gene: .; J gene: TRBJ1-1; clone size: .; CDR3 protein: CSVKGRGTEAFF; CDR3 DNA: TGCAGCGTTAAAGGAAGGGGGACTGAAGCTTTCTTT
V gene: TRBV7-9; D gene: .; J gene: TRBJ1-3; clone size: .; CDR3 protein: CSSSLHRVKKSSGNTIYF; CDR3 DNA: TGTTCCAGCAGCCTTCACAGGGTAAAAAAGAGCTCTGGAAACACCATATATTTT